This T cell receptor (beta chain) was documented in a study of blood T cell repertoires in COVID-19. Study details: From the United States, Italy and Spain came samples of acute and convalescent COVID-19. Sources were T cells, B-cell-depleted T cells, or PBMCs; the material itself was cDNA or gDNA.

CDR3 length: 13 amino acids. V lost 6 bases to trimming and J lost 3 bases; unmatched junction nucleotides: 4. Germline V CDR1 and CDR2: KGHSH, LQKENI. In the original workflow: Nucleated cell counts were estimated from reference gene primer amplification. Produced via immunoSEQ multiplex PCR; TCRdb's table is partial and in-frame only. D and trimming come from the DNA, and the V and J calls and clone size come from that table. The table has over 150,000 clones, 76% seen once. As to this clone: This sample includes further DNA sequences coding for the same CDR3.

The sequenced material came from peripheral blood. The chain joins TRBV18 to TRBJ1-1; 7 bases match TRBD1. The receptor comes from a woman of 80 years or more with acute or convalescent COVID-19. The CDR3 protein is CASSQQGDTEAFF. CDR3 nucleotides: TGTGCCAGCTCCCAGCAGGGGGACACTGAAGCTTTCTTT.